Presented here are 30 T cell receptor beta chains from one specimen sequenced in a study of vaccination and CD4 T cells after COVID-19 (dated by TCRdb to 2022 to 2024). Read against the paper, the sample's time point label means: late sampling 161 to 241 days after vaccination in three convalescent patients. The meaning of the sample's treatment or condition label: approximately nine-day PBMC culture with coronavirus spike peptide pools or control peptides (ViraFEST assay). The library was generated by PCR. The listed sequencing device is Illumina iSeq 100. TCR sequencing of DNA from cultured CD4+ T cells used the Oncomine TCR Beta short-read assay at the Johns Hopkins FTIC core. Starting from the raw public reads, TCRdb applied fastp trimming at Q25, assembled clones with MiXCR and retained in-frame beta chains. Every CDR3 protein is listed once, alongside the most common genes and DNA of its rows. This sample lists approximately 15,000 distinct CDR3 sequences; under 55% were detected once. Over 10% of the sample is held by the ten biggest clonotypes.

For these TCRs, the target antigens are not known. The starting material was CD4+ T cells from blood, cultured in vitro, obtained about 7 months after SARS-CoV-2 vaccination. The receptors come from a human donor who had recovered from COVID-19.

This clonotype was detected only a few times. The rearrangement joins TRBV5-1 to TRBJ1-1; weak D call: TRBD1 (6 bases). Per germline, CDR1 SGHRS and CDR2 YFSETQ. The V end lost 5 bases, the J end lost 7 bases, and 12 bases lay between the germline ends. The CDR3 extends over 12 amino acids. The DNA for the CDR3 is TGCGCCAGCAGGGAACGGACAGATGAAGCTTTCTTT. Encoded protein: CASRERTDEAFF.

This clonotype was seen a handful of times. The chain uses TRBV5-1 and TRBJ2-7; 7 nucleotides match TRBD2. CDR3 size: 13 residues. V lost 6 bases and J lost 3; bases outside the gene matches: 6. Germline loops: CDR1 SGHRS, CDR2 YFSETQ. The CDR3 region is CASKEASGYEQYF. The CDR3 bases are TGCGCCAGCAAGGAGGCTAGCGGCTACGAGCAGTACTTC.

This clonotype has a handful of counts. The chain joins TRBV7-2 to TRBJ2-1; TRBD2 agrees at 11 bases. The J segment lost 2 bases and the V segment lost 3 bases, leaving 6 bases of the junction unmatched. Germline values: CDR1 SGHTA, CDR2 FQGNSA. The CDR3 contains 17 residues. The CDR3 reads CASSFPGLAVPYNEQFF. The CDR3, as DNA: TGTGCCAGCAGCTTCCCGGGACTAGCGGTTCCCTACAATGAGCAGTTCTTC.

The chain is built from TRBV6-1 and TRBJ2-1; 8 positions agree with TRBD1. V was pared by 8 bases and J by 3 bases, with 6 bases of the junction left unmatched. Germline V gene lookup returns CDR1 MNHNS and CDR2 SASEGT. This CDR3 has 14 amino acids. CDR3 coding DNA: TGTGCCAGCGGCGACAGGGGCAACTACAATGAGCAGTTCTTC. As protein: CASGDRGNYNEQFF.

The chain has TRBV15 and TRBJ1-1, with D unresolved. In germline, CDR1 is LNHNV, CDR2 YYDKDF (reference sequence). The germline V and J ends were trimmed by 1 base and 4 bases, with 7 bases remaining between them. The CDR3 covers 13 residues. The CDR3 coding sequence is TGTGCCACCAGCAGAGGGCTTGGCACTGAAGCTTTCTTT. Translation gives CATSRGLGTEAFF.

This chain uses TRBV20-1 with TRBJ1-3; D is uncertain. The V gene lost 0 bases and the J gene lost 2 bases, with 14 bases spanning the gap. Germline V gene sequence: CDR1 DFQATT, CDR2 SNEGSKA (reference sequence). The CDR3 covers 16 residues. In DNA, the CDR3 is TGCAGTGCTAGAGATATCGCGTCGAGTACTGGAAACACCATATATTTT. Translation: CSARDIASSTGNTIYF.

This clonotype has only a few counts. DNA for the CDR3: TGTGCCACCAGTGATCGGACAGGTTTCCAAGAGACCCAGTACTTC. Protein: CATSDRTGFQETQYF. The J gene is TRBJ2-5, the V gene TRBV24-1; 7 bases fit TRBD1. There are 15 residues in the CDR3. Germline CDR1 is KGHDR and CDR2 is SFDVKD. V shed 3 bases and J 1 base; nucleotides not matched to a gene: 4.

This chain uses TRBV6-1 with TRBJ2-7; 8 nucleotides align to TRBD2. The CDR3 loop spans 16 amino acids. Germline V gene data show CDR1 as MNHNS and CDR2 as SASEGT. V lost 5 bases to trimming and J lost 2 bases; unmatched junction nucleotides: 11. The DNA for the CDR3 is TGTGCCAGCAGTCCCCTTAAGTTAGCGGGAACCTACGAGCAGTACTTC. Residues: CASSPLKLAGTYEQYF.

The chain couples TRBV20-1 to TRBJ2-1; the D gene is possibly TRBD2 (7 bases). V shed 0 bases and J shed 5 bases, with 17 bases lying between them. CDR1 is DFQATT, CDR2 SNEGSKA, per germline (reference sequence). The CDR3 extends over 16 amino acids. CDR3 nucleotide sequence: TGCAGTGCTAGAGATTGGGGGGGCCATAAAAACAATGAGCAGTTCTTC. The encoded protein is CSARDWGGHKNNEQFF.

The V call is TRBV28, the J call TRBJ2-7, with 8 bases fitting TRBD1. In germline, CDR1 is MDHEN, CDR2 SYDVKM. CDR3 length equals 15 residues. The V gene end was trimmed by 5 bases and the J gene end by 2 bases; junction bases not matched to a gene: 8. DNA for the CDR3: TGTGCCAGCAGTATCACCGGGACAGGAGCCTACGAGCAGTACTTC. Encoded protein: CASSITGTGAYEQYF.

This clonotype was observed a few times. The rearrangement uses TRBV6-1 and TRBJ1-2; TRBD1 aligns across 8 bases. Germline V gene sequence: CDR1 MNHNS, CDR2 SASEGT. V was pared by 6 bases and J by 7 bases, with 7 bases of the junction left unmatched. The CDR3 runs 13 residues. This CDR3 reads CASRPGQVFGYTF. The CDR3 DNA sequence: TGTGCCAGCAGACCGGGACAGGTATTTGGCTACACCTTC.

This clonotype was seen just once. The CDR3 DNA reads as TGCAGTGCTAAGGACCCACACCCTTCCTACGAGCAGTACTTC. It yields the protein CSAKDPHPSYEQYF. The chain links TRBV20-1 to TRBJ2-7; D uncertain. The V and J ends lost 4 bases and 1 base respectively, with 14 bases between them. This CDR3 comprises 14 residues. Germline V CDR1 and CDR2: DFQATT, SNEGSKA (reference sequence).

This clonotype has more than one count but fewer than ten. The V call is TRBV15, the J call TRBJ2-5; 10 positions match TRBD2. This CDR3 spans 15 amino acids. From germline, CDR1 is LNHNV and CDR2 YYDKDF (reference sequence). Unmatched junction bases numbered 6, after V lost 3 bases and J lost 5 bases. Here the CDR3 DNA reads TGTGCCACCAGCAGTCGGCTAGCGGGAGTTGAGACCCAGTACTTC. This gives the protein CATSSRLAGVETQYF.

V and J are TRBV20-1 and TRBJ2-3; 8 bases agree with TRBD2. V dropped 0 bases and J dropped 3; count of bases not matched to a gene: 5. The CDR3 runs to 15 residues. Germline loops: CDR1 DFQATT, CDR2 SNEGSKA (reference sequence). In DNA, the CDR3 is TGCAGTGCTAGAGATCATGCGGGGGGAACAGATACGCAGTATTTT. As protein: CSARDHAGGTDTQYF.

This clonotype was seen only a few times. The chain joins TRBV24-1 to TRBJ2-3, with no clear D. CDR1 and CDR2 from the germline V gene are KGHDR and SFDVKD. V shed 1 base and J shed 5 bases, with 3 bases lying between them. This CDR3 has 12 residues. The CDR3 spells CATSDFEDTQYF. CDR3 DNA sequence: TGTGCCACCAGTGATTTCGAAGATACGCAGTATTTT.

This chain joins TRBV2 and TRBJ1-2; 9 bases fit TRBD1. The J segment lost 7 bases and the V segment lost 8 bases, leaving 11 bases of the junction unmatched. CDR1 and CDR2 from the germline V gene are SNHLY and FYNNEI. This CDR3 spans 14 amino acids. For the CDR3, the DNA is TGTGCCAGCTCCAGGGACAGGGTTTATGGTGGCTACACCTTC. The encoded protein is CASSRDRVYGGYTF.

The genes are TRBV27 and TRBJ1-5, with 8 nucleotides matching TRBD1. Germline V gene sequence: CDR1 MNHEY, CDR2 SMNVEV (reference sequence). This CDR3 is built from 13 residues. Germline trimming cut 6 bases from V and 5 bases from J; bases unmatched to any gene: 3. CDR3: CASSPDRDQPQHF. The CDR3 nucleotides read TGTGCCAGCAGCCCGGACAGGGATCAGCCCCAGCATTTT.

This sequence joins TRBV20-1 and TRBJ1-5; D is unclear. V was trimmed by 0 bases and J by 1 base, leaving 7 bases between them. CDR3 length: 14 residues. Germline CDR1 reads DFQATT; CDR2 reads SNEGSKA (reference sequence). The CDR3 DNA reads TGCAGTGCTAGAGACCGCGAGAGCAATCAGCCCCAGCATTTT. This gives the protein CSARDRESNQPQHF.

The genes are TRBV20-1 and TRBJ2-3, with D possibly being TRBD1 (6 bases). The CDR3 is 13 residues long. V lost 3 bases and J lost 3, with 10 bases in between. Germline lookup yields CDR1 DFQATT and CDR2 SNEGSKA (reference sequence). The CDR3 sequence is CSARGAVTDTQYF. CDR3 in DNA: TGCAGTGCTAGGGGGGCGGTAACAGATACGCAGTATTTT.

The CDR3 loop is CASRGYRDTEAFF. The CDR3 DNA is TGTGCCAGCAGAGGGTACAGGGACACTGAAGCTTTCTTT. This sequence joins TRBV6-6 and TRBJ1-1, with D perhaps TRBD1 (6 bases). CDR3 length: 13 residues. V was cut by 6 bases and J by 3 bases, with 11 bases left in between. Per the germline V gene, CDR1 is MNHNY and CDR2 is SVGAGI (reference sequence).

The gene calls are TRBV7-2 and TRBJ1-6; D call uncertain. V was cut by 0 bases and J by 5 bases, with 2 bases left in between. CDR1 and CDR2 from the germline V gene are SGHTA and FQGNSA. This CDR3 has 13 residues. The CDR3 loop reads CASSLANNSPLHF. The DNA of the CDR3 is TGTGCCAGCAGCTTAGCGAATAATTCACCCCTCCACTTT.

J is TRBJ2-1 and V is TRBV20-1, with TRBD2 identical over 10 bases. This CDR3 comprises 16 residues. After removal of 0 bases from V and 3 bases from J, the junction contained 5 bases not matched to a gene. Germline V lookup: CDR1 DFQATT, CDR2 SNEGSKA (reference sequence). CDR3 in amino acids: CSARDPLAGVYNEQFF. The CDR3 DNA reads TGCAGTGCTAGAGATCCCCTAGCGGGAGTCTACAATGAGCAGTTCTTC.

This clonotype has more than one count but fewer than ten. This chain connects TRBV6-1 to TRBJ1-6; D gene ambiguous. Germline CDR1 is MNHNS and CDR2 is SASEGT. This CDR3 has 14 residues. Trimming shortened V by 5 bases and J by 11 bases, and 16 bases separated the two germline ends. The CDR3 sequence: CASSTKTGGTPLHF. The CDR3 DNA sequence: TGTGCCAGCAGTACCAAGACGGGAGGTACACCCCTCCACTTT.

The chain uses TRBV2 and TRBJ2-7; possibly TRBD2 for D (7 bases). This CDR3 is built from 13 residues. Germline V gene lookup returns CDR1 SNHLY and CDR2 FYNNEI. With 6 bases removed from V and 0 bases from J, the gap between germline ends came to 9 bases. The CDR3 DNA reads TGTGCCAGCAGCCGGGGGGCCTCCTACGAGCAGTACTTC. This encodes CASSRGASYEQYF.

This chain links TRBV2 with TRBJ2-5, with TRBD1 matching 7 bases. The germline gives CDR1 SNHLY, CDR2 FYNNEI. The CDR3 consists of 15 residues. Losses at the gene ends were 6 bases for V and 5 bases for J; bases not matched to a gene: 12. The CDR3 DNA reads as TGTGCCAGCAGCGAGACAGGGCGTGGCGGGGAGACCCAGTACTTC. Residues: CASSETGRGGETQYF. The full variable domain, completed using reference TRBV2 and TRBJ2-5, is EPEVTQTPSHQVTQMGQEVILRCVPISNHLYFYWYRQILGQKVEFLVSFYNNEISEKSEIFDDQFSVERPDGSNFTLKIRSTKLEDSAMYFCASSETGRGGETQYFGPGTRLLVL.

This chain connects TRBV6-1 to TRBJ2-2; 7 bases line up with TRBD1. Germline assignment: CDR1 MNHNS and CDR2 SASEGT. V shed 4 bases, J shed 4 bases, and the junction held 6 bases outside the gene matches. CDR3 size: 15 residues. The CDR3 nucleotides read TGTGCCAGCAGTGGCGGACAGGTTCTCACCGGGGAGCTGTTTTTT. Translation gives CASSGGQVLTGELFF.

This chain uses TRBV7-2 with TRBJ2-3, with 9 bases identical to TRBD2. CDR1 and CDR2 from the germline V gene are SGHTA and FQGNSA. V shed 5 bases, J shed 0 bases, and the junction held 3 bases outside the gene matches. The CDR3 is made up of 15 amino acids. The CDR3 DNA follows: TGTGCCAGCAGCCAGGGACTAGCTAGCACAGATACGCAGTATTTT. It codes for CASSQGLASTDTQYF.

V and J are TRBV18 and TRBJ1-2, with D maybe TRBD1 (5 bases). Per the germline V gene, CDR1 is KGHSH and CDR2 is LQKENI. With 3 bases removed from V and 5 bases from J, the gap between germline ends came to 16 bases. This CDR3 is built from 15 residues. CDR3 sequence: CASSPNGGGGYGYTF. For the CDR3, the DNA is TGTGCCAGCTCACCCAATGGTGGGGGTGGGTATGGCTACACCTTC.

The rearrangement joins TRBV19 to TRBJ2-3; D possibly corresponds to TRBD1 (6 bases). CDR1 and CDR2 from the germline V gene are LNHDA and SQIVND (reference sequence). The CDR3 extends over 15 amino acids. Trimming removed 5 bases at V and 0 bases at J, with 12 bases between. The CDR3 coding sequence is TGTGCCAGTAGTTCCCGGGACACTAGCACAGATACGCAGTATTTT. Its protein is CASSSRDTSTDTQYF.

This clonotype was picked up one time. Relative to the germline gene, one junction end is altered; a read error may explain this. The gene calls are TRBV19 and TRBJ1-1; 10 bases fit TRBD1. Germline CDR1 reads LNHDA; CDR2 reads SQIVND (reference sequence). The CDR3 loop spans 16 amino acids. The CDR3 is CASSTRSGQGHTEAFF. Written as DNA, the CDR3 is TGTGCCAGCAGTACTCGGTCGGGACAGGGGCACACTGAAGCTTTCTTT.